The T cell receptor (beta chain) under discussion was sequenced for a study of cytomegalovirus exposure and HLA in healthy donors. Study-level points and caveats: In vitro checks showed that a few CMV-associated chains really do target CMV antigens.

Donors came from a validation cohort of fewer than 150 subjects, distinct from the first 666-subject cohort. The table came from immunoSEQ multiplex PCR; TCRdb's copy has only in-frame clones and leaves some out. Of 50,000 or so clones in the sample, about 93% were seen once. This clone was recorded only once. The antigen is undetermined. Trimming at V came to 5 bases and at J to 5 bases, leaving 8 bases not matched to a gene. In germline, CDR1 is SGHAT, CDR2 FQNNGV. CDR3 length: 15 amino acids. The rearrangement links TRBV11-2 to TRBJ2-2, with 7 bases identical to TRBD2. The TCR sequence derives from a young man in good health and CMV-seronegative. Sequences were obtained from PBMCs. CDR3 bases: TGTGCCAGCAGCACCCTAGCGGACCCTACCGGGGAGCTGTTTTTT. Amino acids: CASSTLADPTGELFF.